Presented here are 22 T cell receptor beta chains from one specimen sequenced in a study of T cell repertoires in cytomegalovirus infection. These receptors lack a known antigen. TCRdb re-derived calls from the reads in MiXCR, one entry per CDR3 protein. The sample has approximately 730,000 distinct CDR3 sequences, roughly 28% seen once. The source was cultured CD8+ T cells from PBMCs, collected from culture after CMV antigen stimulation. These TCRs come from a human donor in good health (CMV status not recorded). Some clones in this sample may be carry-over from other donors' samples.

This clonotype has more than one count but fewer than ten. The CDR3 loop reads CASSLASTPNTGELFF. CDR3 nucleotide sequence: TGTGCCAGCAGCTTAGCGTCGACACCGAACACCGGGGAGCTGTTTTTT. This chain links TRBV7-9 with TRBJ2-2, with no clear D. CDR1 is SEHNR, CDR2 FQNEAQ, per germline (reference sequence). V was cut by 0 bases and J by 0 bases, with 8 bases left in between. The CDR3 covers 16 residues. Filled out from reference TRBV7-9 and TRBJ2-2, the complete variable domain reads DTGVSQNPRHKITKRGQNVTFRCDPISEHNRLYWYRQTLGQGPEFLTYFQNEAQLEKSRLLSDRFSAERPKGSFSTLEIQRTEQGDSAMYLCASSLASTPNTGELFFGEGSRLTVL.

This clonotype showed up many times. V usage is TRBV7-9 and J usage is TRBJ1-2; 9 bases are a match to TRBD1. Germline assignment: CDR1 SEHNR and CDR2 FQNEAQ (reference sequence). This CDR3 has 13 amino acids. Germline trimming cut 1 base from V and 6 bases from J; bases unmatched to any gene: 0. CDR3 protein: CASSLGTGDGYTF. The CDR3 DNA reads TGTGCCAGCAGCTTAGGGACAGGGGATGGCTACACCTTC. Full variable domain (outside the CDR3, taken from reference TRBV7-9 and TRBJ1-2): DTGVSQNPRHKITKRGQNVTFRCDPISEHNRLYWYRQTLGQGPEFLTYFQNEAQLEKSRLLSDRFSAERPKGSFSTLEIQRTEQGDSAMYLCASSLGTGDGYTFGSGTRLTVV.

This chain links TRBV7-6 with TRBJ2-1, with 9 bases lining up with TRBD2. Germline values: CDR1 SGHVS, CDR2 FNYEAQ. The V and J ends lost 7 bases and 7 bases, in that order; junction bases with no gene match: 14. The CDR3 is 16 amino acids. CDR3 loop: CASTLQAAGGRNEQFF. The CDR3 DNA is TGTGCCAGCACCCTCCAAGCGGCGGGGGGGCGTAATGAGCAGTTCTTC.

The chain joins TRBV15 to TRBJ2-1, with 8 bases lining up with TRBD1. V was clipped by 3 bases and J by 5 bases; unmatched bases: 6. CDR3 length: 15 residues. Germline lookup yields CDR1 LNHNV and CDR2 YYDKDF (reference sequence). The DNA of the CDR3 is TGTGCCACCAGCAGTACCGGGACAGGTAACAATGAGCAGTTCTTC. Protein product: CATSSTGTGNNEQFF.

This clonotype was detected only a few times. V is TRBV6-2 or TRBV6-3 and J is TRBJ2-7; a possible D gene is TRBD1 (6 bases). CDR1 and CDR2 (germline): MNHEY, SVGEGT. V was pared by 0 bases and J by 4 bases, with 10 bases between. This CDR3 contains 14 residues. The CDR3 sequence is CASSYSRQDYEQYV. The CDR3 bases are TGTGCCAGCAGTTACTCGAGACAGGATTACGAGCAGTACGTC.

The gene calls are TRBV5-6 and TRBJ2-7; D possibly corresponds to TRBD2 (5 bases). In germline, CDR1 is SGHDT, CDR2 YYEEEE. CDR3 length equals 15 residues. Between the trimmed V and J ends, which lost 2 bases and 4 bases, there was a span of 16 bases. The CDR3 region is CASSFGPSNQYEQYF. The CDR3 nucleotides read TGTGCCAGCAGCTTTGGGCCTAGCAACCAATACGAGCAGTACTTC.

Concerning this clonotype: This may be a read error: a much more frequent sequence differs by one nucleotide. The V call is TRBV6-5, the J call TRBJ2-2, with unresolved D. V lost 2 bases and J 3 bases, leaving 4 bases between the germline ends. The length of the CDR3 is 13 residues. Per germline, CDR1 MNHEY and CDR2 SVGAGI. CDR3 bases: TGTGCCAGCAGTTACGGGGACACCGGGGAGCTGTTTTTT. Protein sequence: CASSYGDTGELFF.

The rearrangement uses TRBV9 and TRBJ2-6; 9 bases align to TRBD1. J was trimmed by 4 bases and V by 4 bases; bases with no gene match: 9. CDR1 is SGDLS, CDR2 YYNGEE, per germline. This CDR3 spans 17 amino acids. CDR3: CASSFRQGGRGANVLTF. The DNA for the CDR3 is TGTGCCAGCAGCTTTCGACAGGGGGGAAGAGGGGCCAACGTCCTGACTTTC. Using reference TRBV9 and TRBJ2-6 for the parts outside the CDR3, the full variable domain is DSGVTQTPKHLITATGQRVTLRCSPRSGDLSVYWYQQSLDQGLQFLIQYYNGEERAKGNILERFSAQQFPDLHSELNLSSLELGDSALYFCASSFRQGGRGANVLTFGAGSRLTVL.

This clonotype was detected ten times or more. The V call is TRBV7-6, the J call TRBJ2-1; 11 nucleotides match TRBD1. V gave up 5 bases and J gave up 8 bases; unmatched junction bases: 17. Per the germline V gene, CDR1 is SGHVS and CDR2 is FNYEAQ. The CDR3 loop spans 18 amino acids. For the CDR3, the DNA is TGTGCCAGCAGCCCCTTTACCGCTGGGACAGGGGGTGACGATGAGCAGTTCTTC. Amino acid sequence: CASSPFTAGTGGDDEQFF.

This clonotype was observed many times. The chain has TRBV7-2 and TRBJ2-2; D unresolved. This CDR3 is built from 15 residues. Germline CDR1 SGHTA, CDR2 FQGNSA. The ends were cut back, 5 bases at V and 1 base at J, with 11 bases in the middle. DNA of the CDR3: TGTGCCAGCAGCCAAAGAGAGGAGAACACCGGGGAGCTGTTTTTT. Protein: CASSQREENTGELFF.

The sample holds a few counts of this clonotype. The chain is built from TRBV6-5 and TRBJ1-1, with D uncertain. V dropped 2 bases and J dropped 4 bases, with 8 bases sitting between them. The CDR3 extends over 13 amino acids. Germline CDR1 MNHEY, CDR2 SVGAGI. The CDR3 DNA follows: TGTGCCAGCAGTTACGTGCCTCTCACTGAAGCTTTCTTT. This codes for CASSYVPLTEAFF.

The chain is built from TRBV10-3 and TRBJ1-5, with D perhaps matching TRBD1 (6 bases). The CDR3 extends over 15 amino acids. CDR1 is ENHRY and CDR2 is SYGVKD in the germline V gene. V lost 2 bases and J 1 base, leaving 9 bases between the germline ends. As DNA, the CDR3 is TGTGCCATCAGTGAGGGGACAAAGAGCAATCAGCCCCAGCATTTT. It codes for CAISEGTKSNQPQHF.

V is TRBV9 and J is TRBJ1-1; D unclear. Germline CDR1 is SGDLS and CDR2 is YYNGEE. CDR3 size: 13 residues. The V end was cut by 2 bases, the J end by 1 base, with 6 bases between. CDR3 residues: CASSVWANTEAFF. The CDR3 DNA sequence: TGTGCCAGCAGCGTGTGGGCGAACACTGAAGCTTTCTTT.

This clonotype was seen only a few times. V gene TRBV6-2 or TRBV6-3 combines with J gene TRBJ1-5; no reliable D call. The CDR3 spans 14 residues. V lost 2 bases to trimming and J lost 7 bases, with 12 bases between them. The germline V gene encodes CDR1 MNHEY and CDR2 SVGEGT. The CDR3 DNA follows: TGTGCCAGCAGTTACGAGGGAAGGTACCAGCCCCAGCATTTT. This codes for CASSYEGRYQPQHF.

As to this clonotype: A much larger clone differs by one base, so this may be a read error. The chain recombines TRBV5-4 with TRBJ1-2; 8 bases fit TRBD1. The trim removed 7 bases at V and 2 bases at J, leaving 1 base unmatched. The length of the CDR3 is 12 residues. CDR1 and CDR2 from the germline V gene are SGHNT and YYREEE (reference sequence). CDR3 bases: TGTGCCAGCTGGACAGGGAACTATGGCTACACCTTC. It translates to CASWTGNYGYTF.

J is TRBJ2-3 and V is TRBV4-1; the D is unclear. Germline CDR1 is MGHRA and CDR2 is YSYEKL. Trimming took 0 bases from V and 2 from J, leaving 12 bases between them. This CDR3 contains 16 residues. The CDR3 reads CASSQDRPRPTDTQYF. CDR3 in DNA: TGCGCCAGCAGCCAAGATCGCCCCCGTCCCACAGATACGCAGTATTTT.

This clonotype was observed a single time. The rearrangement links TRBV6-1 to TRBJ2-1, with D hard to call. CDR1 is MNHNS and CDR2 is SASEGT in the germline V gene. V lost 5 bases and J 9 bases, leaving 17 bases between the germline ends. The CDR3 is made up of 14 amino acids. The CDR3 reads CASSYGTPVVEQFF. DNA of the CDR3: TGTGCCAGCAGTTACGGTACACCCGTGGTTGAGCAGTTCTTC.

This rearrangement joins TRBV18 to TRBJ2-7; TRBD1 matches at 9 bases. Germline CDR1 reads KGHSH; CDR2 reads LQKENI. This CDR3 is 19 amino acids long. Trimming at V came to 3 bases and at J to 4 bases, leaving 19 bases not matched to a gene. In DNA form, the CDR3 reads TGTGCCAGCTCACCGTTGGGACAGGGATATCTCCCGGGGGGTTACGAGCAGTACTTC. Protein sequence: CASSPLGQGYLPGGYEQYF. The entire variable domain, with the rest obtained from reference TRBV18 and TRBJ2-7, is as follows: NAGVMQNPRHLVRRRGQEARLRCSPMKGHSHVYWYRQLPEEGLKFMVYLQKENIIDESGMPKERFSAEFPKEGPSILRIQQVVRGDSAAYFCASSPLGQGYLPGGYEQYFGPGTRLTVT.

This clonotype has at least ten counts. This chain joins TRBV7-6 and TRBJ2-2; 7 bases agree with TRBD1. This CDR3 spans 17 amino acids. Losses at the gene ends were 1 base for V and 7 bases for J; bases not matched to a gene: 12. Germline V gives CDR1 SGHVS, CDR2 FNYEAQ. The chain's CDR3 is CASSLGGQVHVGGELFF. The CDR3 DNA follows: TGTGCCAGCAGCTTAGGCGGACAGGTCCACGTCGGCGGGGAGCTGTTTTTT.

This CDR3 is CASSRLGTSYNEQFF. Written as DNA, the CDR3 is TGTGCCAGCAGTCGACTAGGAACCTCTTACAATGAGCAGTTCTTC. The chain joins TRBV27 to TRBJ2-1; D is perhaps TRBD2 (6 bases). The CDR3 spans 15 residues. The V gene lost 5 bases and the J gene lost 4 bases, with 15 bases spanning the gap. Germline V gives CDR1 MNHEY, CDR2 SMNVEV (reference sequence).

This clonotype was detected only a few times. This chain's CDR3 is CASSFQGENTEAFF. The CDR3 DNA follows: TGTGCCAGCAGTTTCCAGGGGGAGAACACTGAAGCTTTCTTT. V is TRBV27 and J is TRBJ1-1; 7 nucleotides agree with TRBD1. V gave up 3 bases and J gave up 1 base; unmatched junction bases: 2. The germline V gene has CDR1 MNHEY and CDR2 SMNVEV (reference sequence). The CDR3 is 14 residues long.

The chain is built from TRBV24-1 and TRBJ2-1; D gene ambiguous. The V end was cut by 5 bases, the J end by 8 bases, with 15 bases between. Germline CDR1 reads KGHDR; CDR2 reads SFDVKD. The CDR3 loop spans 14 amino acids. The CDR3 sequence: CATSGSQAVDEQFF. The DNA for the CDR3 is TGTGCCACCAGTGGCTCCCAGGCCGTGGATGAGCAGTTCTTC.